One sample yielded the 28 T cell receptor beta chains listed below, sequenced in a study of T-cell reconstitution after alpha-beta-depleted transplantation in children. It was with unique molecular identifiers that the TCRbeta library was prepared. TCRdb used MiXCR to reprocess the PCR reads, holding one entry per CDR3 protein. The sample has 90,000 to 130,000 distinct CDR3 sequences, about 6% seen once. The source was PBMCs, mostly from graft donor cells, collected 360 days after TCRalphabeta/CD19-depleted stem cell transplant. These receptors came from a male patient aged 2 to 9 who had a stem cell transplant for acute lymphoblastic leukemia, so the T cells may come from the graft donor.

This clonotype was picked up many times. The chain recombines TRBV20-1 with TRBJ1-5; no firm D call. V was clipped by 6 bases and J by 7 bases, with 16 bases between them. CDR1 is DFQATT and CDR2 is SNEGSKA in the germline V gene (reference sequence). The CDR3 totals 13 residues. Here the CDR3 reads CSAEWAVGQPQHF. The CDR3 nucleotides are TGCAGTGCAGAATGGGCGGTCGGGCAGCCCCAGCATTTT.

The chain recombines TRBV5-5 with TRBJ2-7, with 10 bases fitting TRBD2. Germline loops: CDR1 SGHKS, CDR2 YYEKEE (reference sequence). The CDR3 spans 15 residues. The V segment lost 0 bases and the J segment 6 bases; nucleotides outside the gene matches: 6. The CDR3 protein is CASSLAGTSVREQYF. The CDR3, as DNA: TGTGCCAGCAGCTTGGCCGGGACTAGCGTCCGCGAGCAGTACTTC.

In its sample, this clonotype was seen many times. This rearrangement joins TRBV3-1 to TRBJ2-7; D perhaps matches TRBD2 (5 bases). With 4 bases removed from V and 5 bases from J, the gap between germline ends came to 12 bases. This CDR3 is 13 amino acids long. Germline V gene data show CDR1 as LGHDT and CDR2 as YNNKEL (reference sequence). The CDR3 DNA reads TGTGCCAGCAGCCCTCACCGAGGGAACGAGCAGTACTTC. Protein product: CASSPHRGNEQYF.

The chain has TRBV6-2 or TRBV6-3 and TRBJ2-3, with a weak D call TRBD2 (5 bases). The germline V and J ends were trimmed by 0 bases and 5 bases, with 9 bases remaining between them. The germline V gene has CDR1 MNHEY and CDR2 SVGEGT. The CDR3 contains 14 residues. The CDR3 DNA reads TGTGCCAGCAGTTACTCATTAGGAGGAGATACGCAGTATTTT. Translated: CASSYSLGGDTQYF.

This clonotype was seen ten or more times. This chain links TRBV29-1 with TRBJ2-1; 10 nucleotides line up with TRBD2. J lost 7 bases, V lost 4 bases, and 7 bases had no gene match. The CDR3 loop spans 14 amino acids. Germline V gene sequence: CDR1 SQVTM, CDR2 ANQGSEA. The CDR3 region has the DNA TGCAGCGTTGGCCTTCTAGCGGGAGAGAATGAGCAGTTCTTC. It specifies CSVGLLAGENEQFF.

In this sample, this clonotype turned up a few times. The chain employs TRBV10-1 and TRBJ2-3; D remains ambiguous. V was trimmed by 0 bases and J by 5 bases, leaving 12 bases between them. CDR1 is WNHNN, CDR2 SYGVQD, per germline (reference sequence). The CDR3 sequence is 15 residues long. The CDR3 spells CASSESGKRGDTQYF. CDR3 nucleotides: TGCGCCAGCAGTGAGTCTGGGAAAAGAGGAGATACGCAGTATTTT.

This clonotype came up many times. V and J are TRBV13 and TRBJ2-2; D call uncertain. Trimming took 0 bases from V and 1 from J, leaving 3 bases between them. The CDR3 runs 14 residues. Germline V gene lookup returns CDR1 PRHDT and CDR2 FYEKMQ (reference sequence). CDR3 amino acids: CASSLGLNTGELFF. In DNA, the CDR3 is TGTGCCAGCAGCTTAGGACTGAACACCGGGGAGCTGTTTTTT. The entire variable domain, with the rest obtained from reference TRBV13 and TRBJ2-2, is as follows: AAGVIQSPRHLIKEKRETATLKCYPIPRHDTVYWYQQGPGQDPQFLISFYEKMQSDKGSIPDRFSAQQFSDYHSELNMSSLELGDSALYFCASSLGLNTGELFFGEGSRLTVL.

The CDR3 nucleotides read TGTGCCAGCAGCCAAGATCCCCAGCGGGCTACCTACAATGAGCAGTTCTTC. Translated, it gives CASSQDPQRATYNEQFF. The chain is built from TRBV4-2 and TRBJ2-1; tentatively, D is TRBD2 (6 bases). This CDR3 contains 17 residues. Germline values: CDR1 LGHNA, CDR2 YNFKEQ. Deletions cut 0 bases from V and 2 bases from J, with 14 bases between.

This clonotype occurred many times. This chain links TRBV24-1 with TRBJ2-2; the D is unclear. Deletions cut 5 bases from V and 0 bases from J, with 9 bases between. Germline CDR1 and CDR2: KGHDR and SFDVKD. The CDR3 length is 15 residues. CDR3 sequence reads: CATSGGGPNTGELFF. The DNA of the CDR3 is TGTGCCACCAGTGGTGGCGGACCGAACACCGGGGAGCTGTTTTTT.

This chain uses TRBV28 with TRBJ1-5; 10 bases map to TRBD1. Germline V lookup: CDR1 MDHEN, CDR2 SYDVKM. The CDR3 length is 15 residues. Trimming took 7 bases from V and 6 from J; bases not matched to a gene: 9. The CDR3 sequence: CASIAGTGAFQPQHF. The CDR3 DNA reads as TGTGCCAGCATTGCGGGGACAGGGGCTTTTCAGCCCCAGCATTTT.

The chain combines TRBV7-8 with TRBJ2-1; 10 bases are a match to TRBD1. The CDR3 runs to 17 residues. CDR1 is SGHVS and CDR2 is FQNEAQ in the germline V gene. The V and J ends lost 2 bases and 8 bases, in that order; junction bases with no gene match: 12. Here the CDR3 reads CASSLTLPGQGLHEQFF. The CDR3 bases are TGTGCCAGCAGCTTAACACTGCCGGGACAGGGGTTACATGAGCAGTTCTTC.

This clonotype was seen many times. The CDR3 DNA reads as TGTGCCAGCAGCCTTAGGCCGGGACAGGGGGGCAACGAGCAGTACTTC. It translates to CASSLRPGQGGNEQYF. This rearrangement joins TRBV7-2 to TRBJ2-7, with 11 bases matching TRBD1. CDR1 SGHTA and CDR2 FQGNSA come from the germline V gene. The trim removed 5 bases at V and 5 bases at J, leaving 11 bases unmatched. The CDR3 spans 16 residues.

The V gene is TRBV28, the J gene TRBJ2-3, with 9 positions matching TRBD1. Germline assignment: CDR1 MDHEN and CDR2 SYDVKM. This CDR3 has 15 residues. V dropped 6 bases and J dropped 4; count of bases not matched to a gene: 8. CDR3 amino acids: CASSPGQGLSDTQYF. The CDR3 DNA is TGTGCCAGCAGCCCAGGACAGGGGCTATCAGATACGCAGTATTTT. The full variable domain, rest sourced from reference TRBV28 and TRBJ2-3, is DVKVTQSSRYLVKRTGEKVFLECVQDMDHENMFWYRQDPGLGLRLIYFSYDVKMKEKGDIPEGYSVSREKKERFSLILESASTNQTSMYLCASSPGQGLSDTQYFGPGTRLTVL.

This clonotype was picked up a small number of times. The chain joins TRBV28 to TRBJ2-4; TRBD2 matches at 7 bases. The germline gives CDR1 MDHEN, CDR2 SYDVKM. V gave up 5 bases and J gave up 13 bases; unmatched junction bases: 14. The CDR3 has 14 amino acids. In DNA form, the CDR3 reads TGTGCCAGCAGTCCCTGGGAGGGTGGCGAGGAACAGTACTTC. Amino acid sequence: CASSPWEGGEEQYF.

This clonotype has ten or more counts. The CDR3 DNA is TGTGCCAGCAGTTTACCCCCACAGGGAGGGAGGACTGAAGCTTTCTTT. Translation: CASSLPPQGGRTEAFF. V and J are TRBV28 and TRBJ1-1, with a tentative D call TRBD1 (6 bases). The V gene's germline CDR1 is MDHEN and CDR2 SYDVKM. CDR3 length equals 16 residues. The V and J ends lost 2 bases and 5 bases respectively, with 18 bases between them.

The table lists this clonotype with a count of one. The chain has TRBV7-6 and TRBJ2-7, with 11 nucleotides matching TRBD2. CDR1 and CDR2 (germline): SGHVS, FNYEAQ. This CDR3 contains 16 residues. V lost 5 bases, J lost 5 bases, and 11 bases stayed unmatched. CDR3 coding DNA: TGTGCCAGCAGCCCCGCCCTAGCGGGGGGCAGGAACGAGCAGTACTTC. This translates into CASSPALAGGRNEQYF.

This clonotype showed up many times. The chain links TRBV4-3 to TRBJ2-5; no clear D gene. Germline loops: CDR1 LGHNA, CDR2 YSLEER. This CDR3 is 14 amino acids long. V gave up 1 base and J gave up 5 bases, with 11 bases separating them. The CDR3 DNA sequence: TGCGCCAGCAGCCAAGGAACCCCCCGGGAGACCCAGTACTTC. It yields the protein CASSQGTPRETQYF.

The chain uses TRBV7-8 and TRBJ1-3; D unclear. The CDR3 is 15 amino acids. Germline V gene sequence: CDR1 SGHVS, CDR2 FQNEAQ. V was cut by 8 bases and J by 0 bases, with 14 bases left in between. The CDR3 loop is CASGDMGVSGNTIYF. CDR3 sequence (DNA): TGTGCCAGCGGTGATATGGGTGTCTCTGGAAACACCATATATTTT.

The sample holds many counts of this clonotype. The DNA for the CDR3 is TGTGCCAGCAGCTTGGGTATCACCGGGGAGCTGTTTTTT. Amino acids: CASSLGITGELFF. V usage is TRBV5-6 and J usage is TRBJ2-2; no reliable D call. Trimming left V 0 bases short and J 4 bases short, with 4 bases between. Germline V gene lookup returns CDR1 SGHDT and CDR2 YYEEEE. The CDR3 length is 13 residues.

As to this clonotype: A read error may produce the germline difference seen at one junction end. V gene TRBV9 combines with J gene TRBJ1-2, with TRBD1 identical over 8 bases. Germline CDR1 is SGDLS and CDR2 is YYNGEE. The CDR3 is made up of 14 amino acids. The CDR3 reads CASTVGDRNYGYTF. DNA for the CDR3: TGTGCCAGCACCGTAGGGGACAGGAACTATGGCTACACCTTC.

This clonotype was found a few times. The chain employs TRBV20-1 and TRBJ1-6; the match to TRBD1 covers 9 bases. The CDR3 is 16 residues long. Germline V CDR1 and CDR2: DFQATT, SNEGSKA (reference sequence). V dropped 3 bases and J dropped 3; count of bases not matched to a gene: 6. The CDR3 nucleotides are TGCAGTGCTAGGCGCCGGGACAGGGACTATAATTCACCCCTCCACTTT. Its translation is CSARRRDRDYNSPLHF.

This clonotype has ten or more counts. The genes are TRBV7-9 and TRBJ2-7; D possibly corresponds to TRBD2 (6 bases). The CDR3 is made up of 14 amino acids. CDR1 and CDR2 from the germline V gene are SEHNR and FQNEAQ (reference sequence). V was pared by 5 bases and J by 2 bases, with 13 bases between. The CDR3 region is CASSLDGGTYEQYF. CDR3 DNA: TGTGCCAGCAGCCTGGACGGGGGAACCTACGAGCAGTACTTC. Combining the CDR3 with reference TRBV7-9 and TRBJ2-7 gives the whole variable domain DTGVSQNPRHKITKRGQNVTFRCDPISEHNRLYWYRQTLGQGPEFLTYFQNEAQLEKSRLLSDRFSAERPKGSFSTLEIQRTEQGDSAMYLCASSLDGGTYEQYFGPGTRLTVT.

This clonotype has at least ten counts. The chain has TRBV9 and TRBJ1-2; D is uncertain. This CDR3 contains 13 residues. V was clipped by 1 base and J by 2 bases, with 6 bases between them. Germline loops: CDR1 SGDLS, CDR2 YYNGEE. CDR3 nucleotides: TGTGCCAGCAGCGTAAGGATAAACTATGGCTACACCTTC. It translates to CASSVRINYGYTF. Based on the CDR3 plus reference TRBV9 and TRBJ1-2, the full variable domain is DSGVTQTPKHLITATGQRVTLRCSPRSGDLSVYWYQQSLDQGLQFLIQYYNGEERAKGNILERFSAQQFPDLHSELNLSSLELGDSALYFCASSVRINYGYTFGSGTRLTVV.

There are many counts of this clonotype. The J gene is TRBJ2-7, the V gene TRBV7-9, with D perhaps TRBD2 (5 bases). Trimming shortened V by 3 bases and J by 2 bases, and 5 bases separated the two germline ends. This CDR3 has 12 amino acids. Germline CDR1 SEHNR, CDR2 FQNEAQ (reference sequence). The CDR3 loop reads CASSFGTYEQYF. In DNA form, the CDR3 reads TGTGCCAGCAGCTTCGGGACCTACGAGCAGTACTTC.

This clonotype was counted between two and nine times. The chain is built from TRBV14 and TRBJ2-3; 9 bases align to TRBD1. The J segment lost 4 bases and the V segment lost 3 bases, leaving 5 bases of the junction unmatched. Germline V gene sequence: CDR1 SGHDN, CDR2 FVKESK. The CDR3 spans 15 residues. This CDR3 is CASSHYRGPPDTQYF. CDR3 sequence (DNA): TGTGCCAGCAGCCATTACAGGGGGCCCCCAGATACGCAGTATTTT.

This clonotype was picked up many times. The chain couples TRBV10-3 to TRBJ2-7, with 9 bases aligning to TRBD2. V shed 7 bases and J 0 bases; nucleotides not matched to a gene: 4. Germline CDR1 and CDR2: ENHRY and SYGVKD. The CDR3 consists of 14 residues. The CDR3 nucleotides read TGTGCCATCATGGGTAGCGGGAGCTCCTACGAGCAGTACTTC. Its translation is CAIMGSGSSYEQYF.

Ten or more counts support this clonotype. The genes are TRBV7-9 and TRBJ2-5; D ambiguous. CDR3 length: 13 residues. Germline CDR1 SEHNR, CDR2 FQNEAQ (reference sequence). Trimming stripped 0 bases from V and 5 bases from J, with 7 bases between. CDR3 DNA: TGTGCCAGCAGCTTAGCCGCTGTTGAGACCCAGTACTTC. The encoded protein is CASSLAAVETQYF.

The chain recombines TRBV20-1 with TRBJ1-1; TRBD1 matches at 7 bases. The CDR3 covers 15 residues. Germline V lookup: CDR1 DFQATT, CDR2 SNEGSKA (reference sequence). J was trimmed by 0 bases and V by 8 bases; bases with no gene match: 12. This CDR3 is CSSTGRTGMNTEAFF. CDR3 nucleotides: TGCAGTTCTACGGGCCGGACAGGCATGAACACTGAAGCTTTCTTT.